A selection of T cell receptor beta chains follows, all from one sample in a study of blood T cell repertoires in COVID-19. Profiled with immunoSEQ multiplex PCR; TCRdb holds only in-frame clones, not every one. The repertoire includes approximately 190,000 clones, almost 80% of them detected once, and roughly 17% sits in the top ten. Sequencing used peripheral blood. Receptor source: a man in his 60s with active or convalescent COVID-19. The CDR3 runs from the conserved cysteine through the conserved F or W.

TRBV9	TRBJ1-1	CASSALDGGTEAFF
TRBV10-3	TRBJ2-3	CAIGGLAGADTQYF
TRBV3-1/TRBV3-2	TRBJ1-4	CASSPGSEKLFF
TRBV4-2	TRBJ2-2	CASSPRVDTGELFF
TRBV18	TRBJ1-2	CASSPLGAEGYTF
TRBV7-2	TRBJ1-5	CASSYQGQPQHF
TRBV9	TRBJ2-4	CASSKLAGGVNIQYF
TRBV29-1	TRBJ2-3	CSVAVTGGTDTQYF
TRBV19	TRBJ2-2	CASSEPGTSTGELFF
TRBV3-1/TRBV3-2	TRBJ2-5	CASSQEKRDDQETQYF
TRBV4-3	TRBJ2-1	CASSQDSEDMFF
TRBV7-9	TRBJ2-2	CASSSTANTGELFF
TRBV4-3	TRBJ1-6	CASSQRTGGSYNSPLHF
TRBV2	TRBJ1-1	CASSPKTGFGTEAFF
TRBV5-1	TRBJ2-5	CASSPGTGEETQYF